This T cell receptor beta chain is from a study of T cell responses to AZD1222 COVID-19 vaccine (dated by TCRdb to about 2021). About the study as a whole: TCR sequencing covered over 230 trial participants: 200 to 220 given two doses of AZD1222 and approximately 25 given two doses of MenACWY control vaccine. Trial participants were enrolled by age into 18-55, 56-69 and 70-plus year subgroups, with roughly 150, 30 and 60 TCR-sequenced participants respectively.

The CDR3 regions of human TCRbeta chains were analyzed by immunosequencing. Per the source publication's procedure: Repertoire TCRs were matched against a reference library of SARS-CoV-2-specific TCRs generated with the MIRA antigen-specificity platform. Breadth meant the fraction of unique TCRs that were SARS-CoV-2-associated, whereas depth meant the fraction of total T cells that were SARS-CoV-2-associated. Using the MIRA data, each spike-specific TCR was assigned both to the spike region to which the TCR was reactive and to a CD4 or CD8 class. Log10-transformed breadth and depth values were compared by one-way ANOVA with Sidak's multiple comparisons tests. As stored in TCRdb, this immuneACCESS dataset retains in-frame rearrangements with V and J assigned. A fraction of the clones does not appear; measured against another copy, unresolved V genes explain less than half of the discrepancy, and the remainder lacks a known reason. V and J calls plus clone size are reproduced from that table; the DNA served to infer D and trimming. The sample table contains over 100,000 clones; only one count was recorded for approximately 91% of them. The leading ten clones occupy more than 10% of the sample.

Study-wide findings and limitations: The 56-69-year group was small, and its depth increase did not reach significance, likely because of low power. Spike-specific TCR breadth and depth rose significantly after two AZD1222 doses compared with day 0 and with MenACWY recipients. Participants were mostly white British, with more females than males. The authors suggested clonal diversity may have been underestimated. Vaccine-associated CD4 TCRs spanned the whole spike protein, with dominant responses in regions 160-218 and 743-854. Because no day 14 peak-response samples were available, the repertoires could be characterized only after the peak T cell response. Conclusions about previously exposed vaccinees were limited because only six AZD1222 recipients were SARS-CoV-2 seropositive at baseline. Nearly half of unique spike-specific TCRs reportedly recognized epitopes outside regions mutated in the B.1.351 and B.1.1.7 variants.

The germline V and J ends show losses of 2 bases and 11 bases respectively, and no gene match explains 5 bases of the junction. From the germline V gene, CDR1 is SGHAT and CDR2 is FQNNGV. CDR3 length: 12 amino acids, cysteine to phenylalanine. Left in the record is the CDR3 DNA by itself, 36 bases read in frame from the first base. Regarding this clone: Its antigen is not yet known. Base-call qualities are not available, and no considerably larger clone is one nucleotide away.

Read against the paper, the sample's time point label means: baseline before first vaccination. Read against the paper, the sample's treatment or condition label means: meningococcal conjugate vaccine given as trial control. The vaccinee samples were drawn from two UK trials, COV001 and COV002, one of which was a single-blind randomized controlled phase 2/3 trial testing AZD1222 (ChAdOx1 nCoV-19) in healthy adults. For TCRbeta chain sequencing, PBMC samples from trial participants were taken at day 0 and at day 28 after the second dose. The sequence links TRBV11-2 to TRBJ1-1, with 7 middle bases fitting TRBD1. This receptor was taken from an adult in good health. The material sequenced was peripheral blood, taken on day 0 of MenACWY control vaccination. The nucleotides read TGTGCCAGCAGCTTAAGTACAGGGGTGGCTTTCTTT. It encodes CASSLSTGVAFF.